These 29 T cell receptor beta chains originate from one sample sequenced in a study of T cell repertoires in cytomegalovirus infection. No antigen is known for these receptors. TCRdb fed the reads into MiXCR, producing one record per CDR3 protein. The data hold hundreds of thousands of distinct CDR3 sequences, with 30% to 40% observed a single time. Source: cultured CD8+ T cells from PBMCs, taken from culture after CMV antigen stimulation. These receptors came from a human donor in good health (CMV status not recorded). Some clones in this sample may be carry-over from other donors' samples.

The chain carries TRBV12-3 or TRBV12-4 and TRBJ2-5, with 7 bases lining up with TRBD2. The V segment lost 7 bases and the J segment 2 bases; nucleotides outside the gene matches: 13. CDR3 length equals 16 residues. CDR3 in DNA: TGTGCCAGCACCCCGATACTAGCGTTAGAACAAGAGACCCAGTACTTC. Amino acids: CASTPILALEQETQYF.

This clonotype occurred a few times. In nucleotides, the CDR3 is TGCAGTGCTCTGGGGACAATCACAGATACGCAGTATTTT. It encodes CSALGTITDTQYF. The V gene is TRBV20-1, the J gene TRBJ2-3; D possibly corresponds to TRBD1 (6 bases). This CDR3 has 13 amino acids. Germline V gives CDR1 DFQATT, CDR2 SNEGSKA (reference sequence). V was shortened by 5 bases and J by 2 bases, with 11 bases between the two germline ends.

The chain uses TRBV5-1 and TRBJ2-5; possible D gene TRBD2, 5 bases. The CDR3 contains 13 residues. V was pared by 2 bases and J by 0 bases, with 5 bases between. The germline V gene has CDR1 SGHRS and CDR2 YFSETQ. The CDR3 spells CASSFGDQETQYF. The CDR3 DNA reads as TGCGCCAGCAGCTTCGGGGACCAAGAGACCCAGTACTTC.

The rearrangement links TRBV7-9 to TRBJ2-7, with D unresolved. Trimming took 1 base from V and 5 from J, leaving 6 bases between them. The CDR3 is 12 residues long. Germline V CDR1 and CDR2: SEHNR, FQNEAQ (reference sequence). This CDR3 is CASSLGEDEQYV. The CDR3, as DNA: TGTGCCAGCAGCTTAGGTGAGGACGAGCAGTACGTC.

The chain has TRBV4-3 and TRBJ2-6; D gene uncertain. V was cut by 1 base and J by 0 bases, with 10 bases left in between. The germline V gene encodes CDR1 LGHNA and CDR2 YSLEER. The CDR3 covers 17 residues. The CDR3 protein is CASSQGWRSSGANVLTF. For the CDR3, the DNA is TGCGCCAGCAGCCAAGGATGGCGGTCCTCTGGGGCCAACGTCCTGACTTTC.

This clonotype has at least ten counts. This chain connects TRBV7-9 to TRBJ2-5; D uncertain. The CDR3 totals 11 residues. The germline CDR1 and CDR2 sequences are SEHNR and FQNEAQ (reference sequence). Trimming took 5 bases from V and 1 from J, leaving 2 bases between them. CDR3: CASSLQETQYF. DNA of the CDR3: TGTGCCAGCAGCCTCCAAGAGACCCAGTACTTC.

This sequence joins TRBV5-5 and TRBJ1-2; no firm D call. Germline CDR1 reads SGHKS; CDR2 reads YYEKEE (reference sequence). V was trimmed by 0 bases and J by 4 bases, leaving 13 bases between them. The CDR3 is made up of 15 amino acids. The CDR3 loop reads CASSLGIELGYGYTF. As DNA, the CDR3 is TGTGCCAGCAGCTTGGGTATCGAGCTGGGCTATGGCTACACCTTC.

This clonotype was seen more than once but under ten times. V usage is TRBV27 and J usage is TRBJ2-2, with D perhaps given as TRBD1 or TRBD2 (6 bases each). The CDR3 length is 16 residues. V shed 6 bases and J shed 3 bases, with 17 bases lying between them. Germline V lookup: CDR1 MNHEY, CDR2 SMNVEV (reference sequence). This CDR3 reads CASSSGVWGDTGELFF. In nucleotides, the CDR3 is TGTGCCAGCAGCTCAGGGGTTTGGGGGGACACCGGGGAGCTGTTTTTT.

In this sample, this clonotype turned up a few times. This rearrangement joins TRBV7-9 to TRBJ2-1; D is unclear. Trimming removed 6 bases at V and 0 bases at J, with 18 bases between. CDR3 size: 17 residues. The V gene's germline CDR1 is SEHNR and CDR2 FQNEAQ (reference sequence). CDR3 amino acids: CASSFLSRSSSYNEQFF. The CDR3 DNA reads as TGTGCCAGCAGTTTCCTCTCGCGGAGTAGCTCCTACAATGAGCAGTTCTTC.

In this sample, this clonotype turned up many times. The chain links TRBV12-3 or TRBV12-4 to TRBJ2-7; 11 bases map to TRBD1. Losses at the gene ends were 3 bases for V and 4 bases for J; bases not matched to a gene: 5. The CDR3 is made up of 15 amino acids. The CDR3 coding sequence is TGTGCCAGCAGTTTGGCCGGGACAGGGGGTTACGAGCAGTACTTC. This codes for CASSLAGTGGYEQYF.

This clonotype was found a few times. V usage is TRBV27 and J usage is TRBJ2-1; the D is unclear. The germline V gene has CDR1 MNHEY and CDR2 SMNVEV (reference sequence). This CDR3 is built from 11 residues. Trimming removed 8 bases at V and 10 bases at J, with 12 bases between. The CDR3 protein is CASGQLSEQFF. CDR3 nucleotide sequence: TGTGCCAGCGGCCAGTTATCGGAGCAGTTCTTC.

In its sample, this clonotype was seen many times. The V call is TRBV11-2, the J call TRBJ2-3, with D perhaps TRBD1 or TRBD2 (5 bases each). V lost 2 bases and J lost 3, with 24 bases in between. The CDR3 spans 19 residues. Per germline, CDR1 SGHAT and CDR2 FQNNGV. In nucleotides, the CDR3 is TGTGCCAGCAGCTTACGGGGTTTCGTTGGGACCTCCGAGACAGATACGCAGTATTTT. This sequence encodes CASSLRGFVGTSETDTQYF.

A remark on this clonotype: This may stem from a read error, because a much larger clone lies one nucleotide away. The chain couples TRBV7-6 to TRBJ2-5; 10 positions match TRBD2. This CDR3 is 15 amino acids long. The germline V gene has CDR1 SGHVS and CDR2 FNYEAQ. For the CDR3, the DNA is TGTGCCAGCAGCACCAGCGGGGGGGAGCAAGGGACCCAGTACTTC. Protein sequence: CASSTSGGEQGTQYF.

This clonotype occurred a few times. The chain is built from TRBV28 and TRBJ2-1, with D possibly being TRBD2 (5 bases). V shed 10 bases and J shed 2 bases, with 15 bases lying between them. The germline CDR1 and CDR2 sequences are MDHEN and SYDVKM. The CDR3 totals 14 residues. The CDR3 here is CATLSGSTYNEQFF. CDR3 DNA: TGTGCCACCTTATCGGGAAGTACCTACAATGAGCAGTTCTTC.

This clonotype was picked up a small number of times. V usage is TRBV6-2 or TRBV6-3 and J usage is TRBJ2-1; unclear D gene. The CDR3 length is 14 residues. Trimming removed 2 bases from V and 3 bases from J, with 8 bases in between. Germline CDR1 and CDR2: MNHEY and SVGEGT. The CDR3 coding sequence is TGTGCCAGCAGTTACGGTCAGTACTACAATGAGCAGTTCTTC. Amino acids: CASSYGQYYNEQFF.

This clonotype has only a few counts. The chain links TRBV7-9 to TRBJ2-7; 7 nucleotides line up with TRBD1. Germline-derived CDR1 and CDR2 are SEHNR and FQNEAQ (reference sequence). CDR3 size: 17 residues. V lost 2 bases to trimming and J lost 3 bases; unmatched junction nucleotides: 13. The CDR3 loop is CASSLLGAGQVGYEQYF. CDR3 coding DNA: TGTGCCAGCAGCTTATTAGGTGCCGGACAGGTCGGCTACGAGCAGTACTTC.

This clonotype has a handful of counts. The gene calls are TRBV4-1 and TRBJ1-4; D might be TRBD1 (5 bases). Between the trimmed V and J ends, which lost 1 base and 12 bases, there was a span of 15 bases. Germline loops: CDR1 MGHRA, CDR2 YSYEKL. The CDR3 length is 14 residues. CDR3 in DNA: TGCGCCAGCAGCCAAGTTGCAGGGATTTCAGAACTGTTTTTT. Its protein is CASSQVAGISELFF.

This sequence joins TRBV20-1 and TRBJ2-7, with a tentative D call TRBD1 (6 bases). V lost 3 bases to trimming and J lost 2 bases, with 17 bases between them. Germline V gene lookup returns CDR1 DFQATT and CDR2 SNEGSKA (reference sequence). This CDR3 spans 15 amino acids. The CDR3 region is CSASSLGQRPYEQYF. The CDR3 DNA is TGCAGTGCTAGTAGTTTGGGACAACGCCCCTACGAGCAGTACTTC.

The V and J genes are TRBV19 and TRBJ2-3; 15 positions agree with TRBD2. With V trimmed by 9 bases and J by 2 bases, 9 bases remained unmatched. The germline gives CDR1 LNHDA, CDR2 SQIVND (reference sequence). The CDR3 consists of 17 residues. CDR3 amino acids: CASSVGTSGGNTDTQYF. The CDR3 nucleotides are TGTGCCAGCTCGGTCGGGACTAGCGGGGGGAACACAGATACGCAGTATTTT. Filled out from reference TRBV19 and TRBJ2-3, the complete variable domain reads DGGITQSPKYLFRKEGQNVTLSCEQNLNHDAMYWYRQDPGQGLRLIYYSQIVNDFQKGDIAEGYSVSREKKESFPLTVTSAQKNPTAFYLCASSVGTSGGNTDTQYFGPGTRLTVL.

This clonotype was recorded many times. V usage is TRBV7-8 and J usage is TRBJ2-2; D call uncertain. This CDR3 region has 12 residues. Trimming pared 9 bases from V and 1 base from J, leaving 6 bases between. In germline, CDR1 is SGHVS, CDR2 FQNEAQ. The CDR3: CASWENTGELFF. In DNA, the CDR3 is TGTGCCAGTTGGGAGAACACCGGGGAGCTGTTTTTT.

The chain combines TRBV5-5 with TRBJ2-2; 11 bases line up with TRBD2. Trimming took 3 bases from V and 4 from J; bases not matched to a gene: 5. Germline values: CDR1 SGHKS, CDR2 YYEKEE (reference sequence). The length of the CDR3 is 16 residues. The DNA of the CDR3 is TGTGCCAGCAGCTCTTGGACTAGCGGGTCCACCGGGGAGCTGTTTTTT. This encodes CASSSWTSGSTGELFF.

This clonotype was observed once. DNA of the CDR3: TGTGCCAGCAGCTCCTGGGACAGGTCCTACAATGAGCAGTTCTTC. Its protein is CASSSWDRSYNEQFF. This chain joins TRBV13 and TRBJ2-1; 8 bases fit TRBD1. The CDR3 runs to 15 residues. Germline V gene lookup returns CDR1 PRHDT and CDR2 FYEKMQ (reference sequence). The V segment lost 4 bases and the J segment 1 base; nucleotides outside the gene matches: 3.

This chain uses TRBV2 with TRBJ2-5; D is ambiguous. This CDR3 spans 13 amino acids. CDR1 is SNHLY, CDR2 FYNNEI, per germline. Deletions cut 5 bases from V and 3 bases from J, with 10 bases between. CDR3 protein: CASSSARKETQYF. DNA of the CDR3: TGTGCCAGCAGTTCAGCCAGGAAAGAGACCCAGTACTTC.

This clonotype was counted at least ten times. V usage is TRBV19 and J usage is TRBJ2-1; TRBD2 might be the D (6 bases). This CDR3 is 17 amino acids long. CDR1 and CDR2 (germline): LNHDA, SQIVND (reference sequence). V lost 4 bases and J lost 5, with 21 bases in between. CDR3 coding DNA: TGTGCCAGTAGTACCCGGGGACTGCCAGGGCCCCACAATGAGCAGTTCTTC. Encoded protein: CASSTRGLPGPHNEQFF.

The genes are TRBV24-1 and TRBJ1-1; D is uncertain. In germline, CDR1 is KGHDR, CDR2 SFDVKD. The ends were cut back, 1 base at V and 5 bases at J, with 1 base in the middle. The length of the CDR3 is 11 residues. The CDR3 protein is CATSDLTEAFF. The CDR3 DNA reads as TGTGCCACCAGTGATTTAACTGAAGCTTTCTTT.

A few counts support this clonotype. The chain couples TRBV27 to TRBJ1-6; D unresolved. This CDR3 comprises 17 residues. The germline V gene has CDR1 MNHEY and CDR2 SMNVEV (reference sequence). Trimming took 5 bases from V and 0 from J, leaving 14 bases between them. The CDR3 is CASSTDFLSSYNSPLHF. For the CDR3, the DNA is TGTGCCAGCAGTACGGACTTTTTGAGCTCCTATAATTCACCCCTCCACTTT.

Only a few counts were recorded for this clonotype. The V call is TRBV4-1, the J call TRBJ2-1, with TRBD2 matching over 10 bases. The V gene end was trimmed by 4 bases and the J gene end by 9 bases; junction bases not matched to a gene: 9. This CDR3 spans 15 amino acids. Germline V gene sequence: CDR1 MGHRA, CDR2 YSYEKL. As DNA, the CDR3 is TGCGCCAGCAGCCCTAGCGGGGGAGGGGCCGCTGAGCAGTTCTTC. Its translation is CASSPSGGGAAEQFF.

This clonotype has only a few counts. The rearrangement uses TRBV27 and TRBJ2-7, with 13 bases fitting TRBD2. Trimming took 5 bases from V and 2 from J; bases not matched to a gene: 6. CDR3 size: 16 residues. CDR1 and CDR2 (germline): MNHEY, SMNVEV (reference sequence). The CDR3 protein is CASSTGGTSGAYEQYV. CDR3 bases: TGTGCCAGCAGTACAGGAGGGACTAGCGGGGCCTACGAGCAGTACGTC.

The rearrangement uses TRBV10-3 and TRBJ2-1; D gene ambiguous. The CDR3 is 16 residues long. Germline V gene lookup returns CDR1 ENHRY and CDR2 SYGVKD. Trimming removed 0 bases at V and 2 bases at J, with 11 bases between. CDR3 in DNA: TGTGCCATCAGTGAGTCGGTAGGACGGCCCTACAATGAGCAGTTCTTC. Its translation: CAISESVGRPYNEQFF.